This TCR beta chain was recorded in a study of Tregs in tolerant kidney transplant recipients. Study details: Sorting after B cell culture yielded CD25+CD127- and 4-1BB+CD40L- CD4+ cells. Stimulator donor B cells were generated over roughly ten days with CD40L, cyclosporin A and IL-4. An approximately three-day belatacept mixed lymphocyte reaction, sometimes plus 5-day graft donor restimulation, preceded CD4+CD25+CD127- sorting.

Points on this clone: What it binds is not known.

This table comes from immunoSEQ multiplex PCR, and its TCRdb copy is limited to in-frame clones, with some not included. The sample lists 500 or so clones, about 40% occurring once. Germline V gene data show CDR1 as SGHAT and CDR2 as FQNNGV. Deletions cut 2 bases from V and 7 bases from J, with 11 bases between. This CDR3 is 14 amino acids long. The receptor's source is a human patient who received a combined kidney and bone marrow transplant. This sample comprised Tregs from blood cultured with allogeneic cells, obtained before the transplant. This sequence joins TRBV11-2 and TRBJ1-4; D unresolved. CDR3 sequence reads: CASSLSIRAEKLFF. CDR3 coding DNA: TGTGCCAGCAGCTTATCAATCCGGGCTGAAAAACTGTTTTTT.